This T cell receptor (beta chain) comes out of a study of T cell repertoires in cytomegalovirus infection. There are 12 residues in the CDR3. Germline values: CDR1 MNHEY, CDR2 SVGAGI. V shed 6 bases and J shed 6 bases, with 9 bases lying between them. TCRdb independently ran MiXCR on the reads; one entry per CDR3 protein. The sample has 200,000 to 300,000 distinct CDR3 sequences, 9.1% seen once. This clonotype was counted many times. Input material: PBMCs. This chain joins TRBV6-5 and TRBJ1-5; no clear D gene. The clonotype originates from a human donor in good health (CMV status not recorded). Some clones in this sample may be carry-over from other donors' samples. The CDR3 coding sequence is TGTGCCAGCAGGAAGGGCGGTCAGCCCCAGCATTTT. Translated: CASRKGGQPQHF.